This entry lists 11 T cell receptor beta chains sequenced from one sample in a study of T cell repertoires in cytomegalovirus infection. MiXCR, applied by TCRdb to the reads, yields one record per CDR3 protein. The table records about 490,000 distinct CDR3 sequences, more than 25% of them present only once. The sequenced material came from PBMCs. These receptors were taken from a human donor in good health (CMV status not recorded). Some clones in this sample may be carry-over from other donors' samples.

The chain recombines TRBV6-2 or TRBV6-3 with TRBJ2-7; TRBD1 agrees at 7 bases. The germline CDR1 and CDR2 sequences are MNHEY and SVGEGT. CDR3 length: 16 residues. Losses at the gene ends were 2 bases for V and 1 base for J; bases not matched to a gene: 8. The CDR3 coding sequence is TGTGCCAGCAGTTACAGGGACAGCCTATTTTCCTACGAGCAGTACGTC. Translating it yields CASSYRDSLFSYEQYV.

This clonotype was recorded at least ten times. V and J are TRBV7-2 and TRBJ1-1; D not certain. The length of the CDR3 is 13 residues. The V gene's germline CDR1 is SGHTA and CDR2 FQGNSA. V shed 1 base and J shed 4 bases, with 7 bases lying between them. The CDR3 loop reads CASSLGRFTEAFF. As DNA, the CDR3 is TGTGCCAGCAGCTTAGGAAGGTTCACTGAAGCTTTCTTT.

This clonotype was observed a handful of times. The V call is TRBV11-3, the J call TRBJ2-1; 7 nucleotides match TRBD2. The V gene's germline CDR1 is SGHNT and CDR2 YENEEA. The CDR3 is 15 amino acids. J was trimmed by 1 base and V by 4 bases; bases with no gene match: 4. CDR3 DNA: TGTGCCAGCAGCTCAGTAGCGGGTTCCTACAATGAGCAGTTCTTC. The encoded protein is CASSSVAGSYNEQFF.

This clonotype turned up a few times. The chain couples TRBV5-1 to TRBJ2-5, with 10 bases matching TRBD2. Germline lookup yields CDR1 SGHRS and CDR2 YFSETQ. V lost 0 bases and J lost 4; bases outside the gene matches: 3. This CDR3 is built from 15 residues. CDR3 residues: CASSLVASGRETQYF. The CDR3 DNA is TGCGCCAGCAGCTTGGTGGCTAGCGGGAGAGAGACCCAGTACTTC.

This clonotype appeared a single time. The genes are TRBV5-4 and TRBJ1-2; D remains ambiguous. V shed 0 bases and J shed 3 bases, with 12 bases lying between them. Germline V CDR1 and CDR2: SGHNT, YYREEE (reference sequence). This CDR3 has 15 amino acids. For the CDR3, the DNA is TGTGCCAGCAGCTTGGCCGCAGGCTTCGACTATGGCTACACCTTC. Translation gives CASSLAAGFDYGYTF.

V gene TRBV20-1 combines with J gene TRBJ2-5; D may be TRBD1 or TRBD2 (6 bases each). V dropped 2 bases and J dropped 2 bases, with 12 bases sitting between them. The CDR3 contains 14 residues. The germline CDR1 and CDR2 sequences are DFQATT and SNEGSKA (reference sequence). The CDR3 DNA is TGCAGTGCTAGAATTCGGGGGCGGCAAGAGACCCAGTACTTC. This encodes CSARIRGRQETQYF.

The chain recombines TRBV30 with TRBJ1-1; unclear D gene. Germline CDR1 and CDR2: GTSNPN and SVGIG (reference sequence). The CDR3 is 13 amino acids. V was trimmed by 0 bases and J by 5 bases, leaving 10 bases between them. CDR3 DNA sequence: TGTGCCTGGAGTGTATTAGGGCGAACTGAAGCTTTCTTT. It translates to CAWSVLGRTEAFF.

This clonotype was seen more than once but under ten times. This sequence joins TRBV6-8 and TRBJ1-1; 7 nucleotides line up with TRBD1. This CDR3 region has 15 residues. CDR1 MNHGY and CDR2 SAAAGT come from the germline V gene. V shed 6 bases and J 3 bases; nucleotides not matched to a gene: 10. The CDR3 protein is CASSQGGSGYTEAFF. The DNA for the CDR3 is TGTGCCAGCAGCCAGGGGGGGAGCGGGTACACTGAAGCTTTCTTT.

V and J are TRBV19 and TRBJ2-2, with D uncertain. V was pared by 9 bases and J by 0 bases, with 11 bases between. This CDR3 region has 14 residues. Germline CDR1 is LNHDA and CDR2 is SQIVND (reference sequence). The CDR3, as DNA: TGTGCCAGCCGCGCGAATCCGAACACCGGGGAGCTGTTTTTT. This sequence encodes CASRANPNTGELFF.

The V and J genes are TRBV6-1 and TRBJ1-5; D is possibly TRBD1 (5 bases). This CDR3 has 15 amino acids. Trimming took off 5 bases at V and 4 bases at J, with 15 bases between the two ends. CDR1 is MNHNS, CDR2 SASEGT, per germline. Here the CDR3 reads CASSPLIDRNQPQHF. The DNA of the CDR3 is TGTGCCAGCAGTCCACTAATAGACAGAAATCAGCCCCAGCATTTT.

This chain joins TRBV28 and TRBJ2-5; D is uncertain. Germline loops: CDR1 MDHEN, CDR2 SYDVKM. The ends were cut back, 5 bases at V and 1 base at J, with 11 bases in the middle. The CDR3 sequence is 14 residues long. The CDR3 sequence is CASSIGPAQETQYF. The CDR3 coding sequence is TGTGCCAGCAGTATAGGACCTGCCCAAGAGACCCAGTACTTC.